This T cell receptor beta chain was sequenced during a study of shared clonotypes between healthy human individuals. Study-wide points: Some naive CD4 clonotypes, roughly 4.8%, turned up in common across four donors.

The study drew its donors from healthy HIV-negative adults without recent acute infections or vaccinations. This CDR3 comprises 16 residues. V was trimmed by 4 bases and J by 0 bases, leaving 13 bases between them. Germline assignment: CDR1 SGHRS and CDR2 YFSETQ. Details on this clone: The antigen is not known.

Clones were read by immunoSEQ multiplex PCR, and TCRdb kept only the in-frame ones, dropping some. The table includes more than 1,200,000 clones, approximately 98.5% detected once. The J gene is TRBJ1-4, the V gene TRBV5-1, with a weak D call TRBD1 (5 bases). The material sequenced was naive CD4+ T cells sorted from blood. The subset: CD45RA+ positively selected. The TCR comes from a man aged 25 to 45 in good health. The CDR3 is CASSLGAGSTNEKLFF. For the CDR3, the DNA is TGCGCCAGCAGCCTTGGAGCAGGGTCAACTAATGAAAAACTGTTTTTT.